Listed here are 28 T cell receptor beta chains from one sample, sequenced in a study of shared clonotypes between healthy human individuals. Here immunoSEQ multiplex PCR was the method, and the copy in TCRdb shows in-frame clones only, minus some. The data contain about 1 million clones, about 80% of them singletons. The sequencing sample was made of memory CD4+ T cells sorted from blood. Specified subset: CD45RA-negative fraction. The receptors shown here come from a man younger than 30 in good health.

The CDR3 is CASRAGTSNNEQFF. For the CDR3, the DNA is TGTGCCAGCAGAGCCGGGACATCTAACAATGAGCAGTTCTTC. The rearrangement uses TRBV6-4 and TRBJ2-1; TRBD1 is a possible D gene (6 bases). CDR3 length: 14 residues. V dropped 6 bases and J dropped 5 bases, with 14 bases sitting between them. The germline gives CDR1 MRHNA, CDR2 SNTAGT.

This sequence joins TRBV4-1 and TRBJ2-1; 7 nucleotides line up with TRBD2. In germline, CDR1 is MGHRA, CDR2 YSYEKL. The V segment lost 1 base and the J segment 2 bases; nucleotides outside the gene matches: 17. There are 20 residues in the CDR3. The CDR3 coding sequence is TGCGCCAGCAGCCAAGGGGATGCGTCGGCGCGAGGACTAGCCTACAATGAGCAGTTCTTC. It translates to CASSQGDASARGLAYNEQFF.

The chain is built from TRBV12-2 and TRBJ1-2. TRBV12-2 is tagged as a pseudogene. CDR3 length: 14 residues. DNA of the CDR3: TGTGCAAGTCGCTCTCGACGGGAGGGCTATGGCTACACCTTC. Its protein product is CASRSRREGYGYTF.

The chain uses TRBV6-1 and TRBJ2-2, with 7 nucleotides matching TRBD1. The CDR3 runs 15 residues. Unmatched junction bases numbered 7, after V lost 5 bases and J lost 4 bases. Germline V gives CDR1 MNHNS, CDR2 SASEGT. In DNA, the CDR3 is TGTGCCAGCAGTACCGAGAACAGGGGCACCGGGGAGCTGTTTTTT. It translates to CASSTENRGTGELFF.

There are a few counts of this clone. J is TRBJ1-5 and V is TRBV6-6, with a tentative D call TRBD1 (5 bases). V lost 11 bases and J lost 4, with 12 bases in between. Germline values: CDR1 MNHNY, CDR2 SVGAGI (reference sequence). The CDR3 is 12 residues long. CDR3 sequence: CAGRAGNQPQHF. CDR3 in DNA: TGTGCCGGTCGGGCAGGGAATCAGCCCCAGCATTTT.

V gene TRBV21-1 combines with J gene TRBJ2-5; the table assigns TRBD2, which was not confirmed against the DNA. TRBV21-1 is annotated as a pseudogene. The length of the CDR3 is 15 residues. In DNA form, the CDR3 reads TGTGCCAGCAGTTGCCTTCGGGGATTAGGCGAGACCCAGTACTTC. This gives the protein CASSCLRGLGETQYF.

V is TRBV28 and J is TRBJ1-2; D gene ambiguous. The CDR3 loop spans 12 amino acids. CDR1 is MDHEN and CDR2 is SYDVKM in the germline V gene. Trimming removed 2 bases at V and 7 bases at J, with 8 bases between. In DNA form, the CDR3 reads TGTGCCAGCAGTTTAATAACGAGTGGCTACACCTTC. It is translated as CASSLITSGYTF.

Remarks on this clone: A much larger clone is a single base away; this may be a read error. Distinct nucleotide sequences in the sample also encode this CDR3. The CDR3 DNA sequence: TGTGCCAGCTCACTGCAGGGGGATCAGCCCCAGCATTTT. Its translation: CASSLQGDQPQHF. The chain recombines TRBV18 with TRBJ1-5; TRBD1 agrees at 7 bases. CDR1 is KGHSH, CDR2 LQKENI, per germline. Unmatched junction bases numbered 2, after V lost 4 bases and J lost 5 bases. The CDR3 is made up of 13 amino acids.

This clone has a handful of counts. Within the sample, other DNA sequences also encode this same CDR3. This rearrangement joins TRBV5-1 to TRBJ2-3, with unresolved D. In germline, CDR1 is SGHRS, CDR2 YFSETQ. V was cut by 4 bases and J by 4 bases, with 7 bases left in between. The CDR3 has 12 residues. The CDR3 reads CASSLPSDTQYF. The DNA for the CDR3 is TGCGCCAGCAGCCTCCCCTCAGATACGCAGTATTTT.

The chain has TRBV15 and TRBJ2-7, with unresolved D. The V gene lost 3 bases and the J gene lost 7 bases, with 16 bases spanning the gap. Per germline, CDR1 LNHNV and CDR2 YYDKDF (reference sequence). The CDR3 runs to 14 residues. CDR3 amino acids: CATSRGGASSEQYF. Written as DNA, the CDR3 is TGTGCCACCAGCAGGGGCGGAGCATCCTCTGAGCAGTACTTC.

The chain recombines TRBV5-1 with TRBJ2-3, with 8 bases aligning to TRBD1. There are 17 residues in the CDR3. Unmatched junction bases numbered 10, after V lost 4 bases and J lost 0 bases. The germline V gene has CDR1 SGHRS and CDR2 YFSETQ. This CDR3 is CASSQGTGGPSTDTQYF. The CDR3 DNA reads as TGCGCCAGCAGCCAAGGGACAGGAGGCCCTAGCACAGATACGCAGTATTTT.

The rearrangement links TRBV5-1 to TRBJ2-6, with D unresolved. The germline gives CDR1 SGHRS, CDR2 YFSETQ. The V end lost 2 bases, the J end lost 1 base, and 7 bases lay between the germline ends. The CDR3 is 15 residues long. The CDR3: CASSFDGSGANVLTF. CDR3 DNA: TGCGCCAGCAGCTTCGATGGGTCTGGGGCCAACGTCCTGACTTTC.

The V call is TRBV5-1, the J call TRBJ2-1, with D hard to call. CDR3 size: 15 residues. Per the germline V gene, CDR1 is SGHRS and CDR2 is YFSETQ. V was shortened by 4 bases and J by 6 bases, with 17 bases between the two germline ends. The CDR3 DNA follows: TGCGCCAGCAGCCCCCGCTTTTCAGATGGCAATGAGCAGTTCTTC. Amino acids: CASSPRFSDGNEQFF.

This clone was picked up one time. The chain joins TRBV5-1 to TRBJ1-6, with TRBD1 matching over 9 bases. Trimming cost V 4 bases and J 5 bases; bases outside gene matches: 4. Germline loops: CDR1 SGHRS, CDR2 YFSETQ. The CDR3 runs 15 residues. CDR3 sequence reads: CASSPGTGHNSPLHF. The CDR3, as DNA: TGCGCCAGCAGCCCGGGGACAGGGCATAATTCACCCCTCCACTTT.

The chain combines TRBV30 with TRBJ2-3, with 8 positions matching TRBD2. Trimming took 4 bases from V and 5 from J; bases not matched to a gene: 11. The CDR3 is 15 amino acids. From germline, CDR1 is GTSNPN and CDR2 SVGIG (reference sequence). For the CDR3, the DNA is TGTGCCTGGACCCAACGGAGCGGGGGTGGAGATACGCAGTATTTT. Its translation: CAWTQRSGGGDTQYF.

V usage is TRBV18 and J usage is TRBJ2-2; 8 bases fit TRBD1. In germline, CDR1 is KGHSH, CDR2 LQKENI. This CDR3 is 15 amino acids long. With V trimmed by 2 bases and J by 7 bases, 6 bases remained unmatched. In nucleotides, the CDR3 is TGTGCCAGCTCACCATCCCAGGGGGCGAACGGGGAGCTGTTTTTT. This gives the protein CASSPSQGANGELFF.

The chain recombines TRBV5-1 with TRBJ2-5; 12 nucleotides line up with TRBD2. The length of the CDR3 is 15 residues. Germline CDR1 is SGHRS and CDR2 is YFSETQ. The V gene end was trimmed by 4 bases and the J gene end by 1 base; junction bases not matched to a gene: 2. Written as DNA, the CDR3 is TGCGCCAGCAGCAGGACTAGCGGGACCCAAGAGACCCAGTACTTC. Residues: CASSRTSGTQETQYF.

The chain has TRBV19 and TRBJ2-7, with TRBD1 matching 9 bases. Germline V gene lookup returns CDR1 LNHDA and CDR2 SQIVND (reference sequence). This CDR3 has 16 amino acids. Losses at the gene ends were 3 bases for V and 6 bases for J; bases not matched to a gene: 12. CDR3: CASSIHPGQGSGEQYF. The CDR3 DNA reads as TGTGCCAGTAGTATTCATCCGGGACAGGGATCGGGCGAGCAGTACTTC. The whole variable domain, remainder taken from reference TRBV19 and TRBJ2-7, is DGGITQSPKYLFRKEGQNVTLSCEQNLNHDAMYWYRQDPGQGLRLIYYSQIVNDFQKGDIAEGYSVSREKKESFPLTVTSAQKNPTAFYLCASSIHPGQGSGEQYFGPGTRLTVT.

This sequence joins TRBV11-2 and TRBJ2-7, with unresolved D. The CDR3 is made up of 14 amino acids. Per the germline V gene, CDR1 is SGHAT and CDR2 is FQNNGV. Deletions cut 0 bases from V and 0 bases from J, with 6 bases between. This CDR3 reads CASSLERTSYEQYF. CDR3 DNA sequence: TGTGCCAGCAGCTTAGAGCGGACCTCCTACGAGCAGTACTTC.

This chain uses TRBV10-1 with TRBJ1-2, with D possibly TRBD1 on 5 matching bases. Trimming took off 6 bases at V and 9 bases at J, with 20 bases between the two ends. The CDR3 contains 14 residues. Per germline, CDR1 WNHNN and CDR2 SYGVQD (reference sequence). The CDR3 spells CASRRQGLVLSYTF. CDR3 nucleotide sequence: TGCGCCAGCAGGAGGCAGGGTTTAGTTTTAAGCTACACCTTC.

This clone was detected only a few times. The chain's CDR3 is CASGGLNTDTQYF. The CDR3 nucleotides read TGTGCCAGCGGAGGACTCAACACAGATACGCAGTATTTT. The chain is built from TRBV5-8 and TRBJ2-3; possible D gene TRBD2, 5 bases. The CDR3 runs 13 residues. V was trimmed by 7 bases and J by 2 bases, leaving 11 bases between them. Germline assignment: CDR1 SGHTS and CDR2 YDEGEE.

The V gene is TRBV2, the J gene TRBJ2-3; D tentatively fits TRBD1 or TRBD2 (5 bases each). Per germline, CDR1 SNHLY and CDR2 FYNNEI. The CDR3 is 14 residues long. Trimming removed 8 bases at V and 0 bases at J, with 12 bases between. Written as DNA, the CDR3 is TGTGCCAGCCTCCGGGACGGGAGCACAGATACGCAGTATTTT. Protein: CASLRDGSTDTQYF.

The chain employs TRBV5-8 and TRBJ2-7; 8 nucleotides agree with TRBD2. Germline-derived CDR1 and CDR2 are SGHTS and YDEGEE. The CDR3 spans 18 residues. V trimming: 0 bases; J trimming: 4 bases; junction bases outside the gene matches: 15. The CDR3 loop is CASSLVSGIPLGGYEQYF. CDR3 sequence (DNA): TGTGCCAGCAGCTTGGTTAGCGGGATCCCCCTCGGAGGTTACGAGCAGTACTTC.

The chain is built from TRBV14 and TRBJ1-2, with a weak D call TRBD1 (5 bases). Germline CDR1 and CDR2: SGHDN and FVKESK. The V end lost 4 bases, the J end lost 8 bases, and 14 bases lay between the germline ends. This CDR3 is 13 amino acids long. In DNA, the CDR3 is TGTGCCAGCAGCCGAAACACAGGCGGCGGCTACACCTTC. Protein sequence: CASSRNTGGGYTF.

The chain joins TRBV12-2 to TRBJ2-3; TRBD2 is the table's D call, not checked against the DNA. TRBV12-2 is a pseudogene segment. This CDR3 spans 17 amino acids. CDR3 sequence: CASRQETSGTSTDTQYF. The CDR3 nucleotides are TGTGCAAGTCGTCAGGAAACTAGCGGGACTAGCACAGATACGCAGTATTTT.

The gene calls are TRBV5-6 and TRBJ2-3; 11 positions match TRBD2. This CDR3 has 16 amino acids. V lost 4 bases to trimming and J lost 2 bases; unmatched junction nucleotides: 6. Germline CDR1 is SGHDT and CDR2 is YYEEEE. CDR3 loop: CASSHSSGRNTDTQYF. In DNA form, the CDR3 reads TGTGCCAGCAGCCACTCTAGCGGGAGGAACACAGATACGCAGTATTTT.

CDR3 residues: CASKTQGFDQPQHF. CDR3 DNA sequence: TGTGCCAGTAAAACACAGGGTTTTGATCAGCCCCAGCATTTT. V gene TRBV19 combines with J gene TRBJ1-5, with D tentatively TRBD1 (6 bases). Looked up from germline, CDR1 is LNHDA and CDR2 is SQIVND (reference sequence). V was pared by 7 bases and J by 5 bases, with 15 bases between. The CDR3 extends over 14 amino acids.

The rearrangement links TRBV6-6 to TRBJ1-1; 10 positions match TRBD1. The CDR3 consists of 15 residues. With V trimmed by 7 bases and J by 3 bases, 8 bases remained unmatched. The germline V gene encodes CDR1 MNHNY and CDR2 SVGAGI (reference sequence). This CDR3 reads CASILTGTGDTEAFF. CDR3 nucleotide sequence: TGTGCCAGCATCCTTACCGGGACAGGGGACACTGAAGCTTTCTTT.